Detailed here is one TCR beta chain. Antigen specificity is unknown. The study isolated at least 6.5 million PBMCs from each sample. The second PCR ran roughly 6 to 11 cycles with a sample-barcoded 5' primer and J-beta primers. Sequencing yielded, for each sample, at least 2.5 million paired-end reads carrying CDR3. TCRdb recomputed calls from the 5' RACE reads with MiXCR, one row per CDR3 protein. The sample contains some 860,000 distinct CDR3 sequences, approximately 60% of which appear only once. The entry originates in a study of blood T cells in healthy people across ages. Notes on the study in general: Correlation between TCR beta diversity and naive T cell percentage was strong. Long-lived donors exceeded aged donors in naive CD4+ cells and diversity.

CDR1 and CDR2 (germline): LGHNT, FRNRAP. CDR3 length: 16 amino acids. The V and J genes are TRBV12-5 and TRBJ2-4; 8 bases line up with TRBD1. The J call may be mistaken, given a closer DNA end match to TRBJ2-5. The sequence derives from a middle-aged man in good health. The sample taken for sequencing was blood. CDR3: CASGFSGQGGYETQYF. CDR3 DNA sequence: TGTGCTAGTGGCTTCTCCGGACAGGGAGGATACGAGACCCAGTACTTC.